The 29 T cell receptor beta chains listed next were all sequenced from one sample in a study of post-analysis software for immune sequencing data. The study, taken as a whole, reports: Controls showed lower frequencies than patients for five TRBV segments, and TRBV5-6, TRBV5-1 and TRBV20-1 were among these.

TCR beta cDNA libraries had unique molecular identifiers. TCRdb used MiXCR to reprocess the PCR reads, holding one entry per CDR3 protein. The table lists fewer than 700,000 distinct CDR3 sequences, about 40% of them singletons. These TCRs' antigens remain unknown. The sequenced sample consisted of blood. The receptors were gathered from a girl aged 5-17 years with multiple sclerosis.

This chain uses TRBV12-3 or TRBV12-4 with TRBJ2-1, with D unclear. The V and J ends lost 4 bases and 12 bases respectively, with 13 bases between them. This CDR3 region has 12 residues. The DNA for the CDR3 is TGTGCCAGCAGTTCCCAATTGGGCCTGCAGTTCTTC. Its translation is CASSSQLGLQFF.

CDR3 loop: CASSPISQSRADTQYF. As DNA, the CDR3 is TGTGCCAGCAGCCCGATCAGCCAGTCCCGAGCAGATACGCAGTATTTT. The chain combines TRBV12-3 or TRBV12-4 with TRBJ2-3; D is unresolved. V dropped 6 bases and J dropped 4 bases, with 20 bases sitting between them. This CDR3 has 16 residues.

V usage is TRBV7-8 and J usage is TRBJ1-4; D ambiguous. This CDR3 spans 17 amino acids. The ends were cut back, 2 bases at V and 3 bases at J, with 16 bases in the middle. Germline assignment: CDR1 SGHVS and CDR2 FQNEAQ. For the CDR3, the DNA is TGTGCCAGCAGCTTAAGGGAGCTCCGGACCCCTAATGAAAAACTGTTTTTT. Translated, it gives CASSLRELRTPNEKLFF.

This clonotype appeared a few times. The V call is TRBV6-5, the J call TRBJ2-5; a weak D match, TRBD2 (6 bases). The CDR3 spans 14 residues. Germline lookup yields CDR1 MNHEY and CDR2 SVGAGI. Between the trimmed V and J ends, which lost 2 bases and 1 base, there was a span of 8 bases. Here the CDR3 reads CASSYSGPQETQYF. The DNA for the CDR3 is TGTGCCAGCAGTTACAGCGGGCCCCAAGAGACCCAGTACTTC.

This clonotype was counted only a few times. J is TRBJ1-1 and V is TRBV20-1, with D unclear. CDR1 is DFQATT and CDR2 is SNEGSKA in the germline V gene (reference sequence). This CDR3 region has 10 residues. Trimming left V 5 bases short and J 7 bases short, with 8 bases between. The CDR3 nucleotides read TGCAGTGCTGGCCAAAATGAAGCTTTCTTT. This translates into CSAGQNEAFF.

The chain employs TRBV5-1 and TRBJ2-7; D may match TRBD1 or TRBD2 (5 bases each). Germline CDR1 SGHRS, CDR2 YFSETQ. With 4 bases removed from V and 5 bases from J, the gap between germline ends came to 16 bases. The CDR3 length is 14 residues. The CDR3 loop is CASSPSGQGHEQYF. The CDR3 DNA sequence: TGCGCCAGCAGCCCCTCGGGGCAGGGACACGAGCAGTACTTC.

V and J are TRBV5-1 and TRBJ1-1; 12 positions match TRBD1. CDR1 SGHRS and CDR2 YFSETQ come from the germline V gene. The length of the CDR3 is 17 residues. Trimming removed 2 bases from V and 1 base from J; junction bases left unmatched: 6. DNA for the CDR3: TGCGCCAGCAGCTTACTTTGGGACAGGGGGCCGAACACTGAAGCTTTCTTT. Translation gives CASSLLWDRGPNTEAFF.

A remark on this clonotype: This likely comes from a read error, as the CDR3 has no conserved phenylalanine or tryptophan at its end. This chain uses TRBV6-5 with TRBJ2-4; TRBD2 is a possible D gene (6 bases). Near its end, the DNA agrees better with TRBJ2-7, so the J call may be wrong. Germline V gene lookup returns CDR1 MNHEY and CDR2 SVGAGI. The CDR3 is made up of 14 amino acids. CDR3: CASSYSGGTYEQYY. CDR3 coding DNA: TGTGCCAGCAGTTACTCTGGCGGGACCTACGAGCAGTACTAC.

V gene TRBV5-1 combines with J gene TRBJ1-1; unclear D gene. The germline CDR1 and CDR2 sequences are SGHRS and YFSETQ. Trimming left V 0 bases short and J 10 bases short, with 13 bases between. The CDR3 runs to 13 residues. The CDR3 sequence is CASSLGGVGLAFF. The CDR3 DNA sequence: TGCGCCAGCAGCTTGGGAGGTGTCGGGTTAGCTTTCTTT.

J is TRBJ2-3 and V is TRBV5-8; D is possibly TRBD1 (6 bases). V was shortened by 0 bases and J by 1 base, with 9 bases between the two germline ends. This CDR3 has 15 amino acids. Germline V gives CDR1 SGHTS, CDR2 YDEGEE. This CDR3 reads CASSLDRARTDTQYF. CDR3 DNA sequence: TGTGCCAGCAGCTTGGACAGGGCCCGCACAGATACGCAGTATTTT.

The genes are TRBV4-2 and TRBJ2-1; 9 positions match TRBD2. The CDR3 spans 17 residues. Germline-derived CDR1 and CDR2 are LGHNA and YNFKEQ. The junction had 9 bases not matched to a gene; V was cut back by 2 bases and J by 4 bases. CDR3 in amino acids: CASSQPLAGRPYNEQFF. CDR3 in DNA: TGTGCCAGCAGCCAACCCCTAGCGGGACGTCCTTACAATGAGCAGTTCTTC.

This clonotype was detected only a few times. A read error may account for a junction end that differs from germline. The gene calls are TRBV6-5 and TRBJ1-4, with D maybe TRBD1 (5 bases). This CDR3 is built from 15 residues. CDR1 and CDR2 from the germline V gene are MNHEY and SVGAGI. The CDR3 bases are TGTGCCAGCAGTTACTCGACAGCAACTAATGAAAAACGGTTTTTT. This codes for CASSYSTATNEKRFF.

This chain joins TRBV20-1 and TRBJ2-7; D is possibly TRBD2 (5 bases). From germline, CDR1 is DFQATT and CDR2 SNEGSKA (reference sequence). The CDR3 loop spans 12 amino acids. Trimming shortened V by 3 bases and J by 5 bases, and 11 bases separated the two germline ends. DNA of the CDR3: TGCAGTGCTAGTCTTCGAGCGGACGAGCAGTACTTC. This codes for CSASLRADEQYF.

The rearrangement joins TRBV7-2 to TRBJ2-7, with TRBD2 matching over 9 bases. This CDR3 is built from 14 residues. Germline trimming cut 6 bases from V and 2 bases from J; bases unmatched to any gene: 5. CDR1 is SGHTA and CDR2 is FQGNSA in the germline V gene. The CDR3 loop reads CASSPGTSPYEQYF. The CDR3, as DNA: TGTGCCAGCAGTCCCGGGACTAGCCCCTACGAGCAGTACTTC.

The CDR3: CASKPPGQGGYTEAFF. The CDR3 nucleotides are TGTGCCAGCAAACCGCCGGGACAGGGGGGATACACTGAAGCTTTCTTT. The V and J genes are TRBV5-5 and TRBJ1-1; TRBD1 matches at 11 bases. The junction had 10 bases not matched to a gene; V was cut back by 6 bases and J by 3 bases. Germline assignment: CDR1 SGHKS and CDR2 YYEKEE (reference sequence). CDR3 length: 16 amino acids.

The V and J genes are TRBV7-2 and TRBJ2-5; a weak D match, TRBD2 (5 bases). Germline CDR1 is SGHTA and CDR2 is FQGNSA. The CDR3 extends over 16 amino acids. Trimming took 4 bases from V and 4 from J, leaving 19 bases between them. The CDR3 DNA follows: TGTGCCAGCAGCTACTACCCGGGCCTTGGGAGAGAGACCCAGTACTTC. As protein: CASSYYPGLGRETQYF.

The chain links TRBV29-1 to TRBJ2-1, with 11 nucleotides matching TRBD2. The CDR3 covers 15 residues. Trimming removed 2 bases from V and 8 bases from J; junction bases left unmatched: 8. Germline assignment: CDR1 SQVTM and CDR2 ANQGSEA. The CDR3 spells CSVESGLAGGHEQFF. The CDR3, as DNA: TGCAGCGTTGAAAGTGGGCTAGCGGGGGGACATGAGCAGTTCTTC.

V is TRBV19 and J is TRBJ1-2, with D perhaps TRBD1 (5 bases). The CDR3 loop spans 15 amino acids. The germline V gene has CDR1 LNHDA and CDR2 SQIVND (reference sequence). Trimming pared 0 bases from V and 3 bases from J, leaving 11 bases between. CDR3 protein: CASSIDGDSDYGYTF. For the CDR3, the DNA is TGTGCCAGTAGTATAGACGGGGACTCCGACTATGGCTACACCTTC. Complete variable domain (other parts from reference TRBV19 and TRBJ1-2): DGGITQSPKYLFRKEGQNVTLSCEQNLNHDAMYWYRQDPGQGLRLIYYSQIVNDFQKGDIAEGYSVSREKKESFPLTVTSAQKNPTAFYLCASSIDGDSDYGYTFGSGTRLTVV.

In its sample, this clonotype was seen a few times. This sequence joins TRBV12-3 or TRBV12-4 and TRBJ1-2; 8 bases agree with TRBD1. V dropped 7 bases and J dropped 5; count of bases not matched to a gene: 12. The CDR3 spans 15 residues. The CDR3 loop is CASTQNRDRTYGYTF. CDR3 coding DNA: TGTGCCAGCACTCAAAACCGGGACAGGACATATGGCTACACCTTC.

The chain employs TRBV7-9 and TRBJ1-1; weak D call: TRBD1 (5 bases). The V gene lost 4 bases and the J gene lost 3 bases, with 18 bases spanning the gap. The CDR3 length is 16 residues. CDR1 is SEHNR, CDR2 FQNEAQ, per germline (reference sequence). The CDR3 nucleotides are TGTGCCAGCAGCTCCGGGCAGGGCGGAGGAGACACTGAAGCTTTCTTT. Translating gives CASSSGQGGGDTEAFF. Filled out from reference TRBV7-9 and TRBJ1-1, the complete variable domain reads DTGVSQNPRHKITKRGQNVTFRCDPISEHNRLYWYRQTLGQGPEFLTYFQNEAQLEKSRLLSDRFSAERPKGSFSTLEIQRTEQGDSAMYLCASSSGQGGGDTEAFFGQGTRLTVV.

The chain carries TRBV27 and TRBJ1-2; D is uncertain. The CDR3 contains 15 residues. Trimming stripped 4 bases from V and 8 bases from J, with 20 bases between. Per germline, CDR1 MNHEY and CDR2 SMNVEV (reference sequence). CDR3 in DNA: TGTGCCAGCAGTTCCCCTCGGGGAGGGCCCCGGGGCTACACCTTC. Its protein product is CASSSPRGGPRGYTF.

This clonotype was detected only a few times. This chain connects TRBV14 to TRBJ2-5, with TRBD1 identical over 9 bases. Matching the DNA end better, TRBJ2-7 makes the J call doubtful. The CDR3 contains 15 residues. In germline, CDR1 is SGHDN, CDR2 FVKESK. CDR3 sequence (DNA): TGTGCCAGCAGCCGCACGGGACAGGGATTTTACGAGCAGTACTTC. Its protein product is CASSRTGQGFYEQYF.

The chain is built from TRBV3-1 and TRBJ2-7; TRBD1 might be the D (5 bases). This CDR3 spans 13 amino acids. Germline assignment: CDR1 LGHDT and CDR2 YNNKEL (reference sequence). V shed 0 bases and J shed 3 bases, with 6 bases lying between them. In DNA, the CDR3 is TGTGCCAGCAGCCAAGAGCAGGGCTACGAGCAGTACTTC. Translated, it gives CASSQEQGYEQYF.

This clonotype has more than one count but fewer than ten. The V and J genes are TRBV4-1 and TRBJ2-1; D not resolved. The CDR3 spans 12 residues. The V end lost 1 base, the J end lost 5 bases, and 3 bases lay between the germline ends. The germline V gene has CDR1 MGHRA and CDR2 YSYEKL. CDR3 sequence (DNA): TGCGCCAGCAGCCAAGGGAACAATGAGCAGTTCTTC. This translates into CASSQGNNEQFF.

This clonotype has a handful of counts. This chain uses TRBV28 with TRBJ2-7, with 9 bases matching TRBD1. The ends lost 7 bases at V and 7 bases at J; junction bases unmatched: 8. The germline V gene encodes CDR1 MDHEN and CDR2 SYDVKM. This CDR3 has 13 residues. The CDR3 is CASNRQGVREQYF. The CDR3 nucleotides are TGTGCCAGCAATAGACAGGGGGTGAGGGAGCAGTACTTC.

The chain is built from TRBV7-3 and TRBJ2-6, with D perhaps matching TRBD2 (5 bases). Germline V CDR1 and CDR2: SGHTA, FQGTGA. V was pared by 3 bases and J by 0 bases, with 9 bases between. The CDR3 has 16 residues. The chain's CDR3 is CASSFEGVSGANVLTF. The CDR3 DNA sequence: TGTGCCAGCAGCTTTGAGGGCGTCTCTGGGGCCAACGTCCTGACTTTC. The complete variable domain, with remaining parts taken from reference TRBV7-3 and TRBJ2-6, reads GAGVSQTPSNKVTEKGKYVELRCDPISGHTALYWYRQSLGQGPEFLIYFQGTGAADDSGLPNDRFFAVRPEGSVSTLKIQRTERGDSAVYLCASSFEGVSGANVLTFGAGSRLTVL.

This clonotype has only a few counts. The rearrangement joins TRBV20-1 to TRBJ2-3; 10 bases are shared with TRBD1. The trim removed 1 base at V and 8 bases at J, leaving 12 bases unmatched. Germline assignment: CDR1 DFQATT and CDR2 SNEGSKA (reference sequence). This CDR3 region has 16 residues. DNA of the CDR3: TGCAGTGCTAGAGGGGACAGGGGTACCGCAGGGGGTACGCAGTATTTT. This gives the protein CSARGDRGTAGGTQYF.

The chain joins TRBV20-1 to TRBJ2-7; weak D call: TRBD1 (6 bases). The germline gives CDR1 DFQATT, CDR2 SNEGSKA (reference sequence). The CDR3 sequence is 13 residues long. V was cut by 6 bases and J by 2 bases, with 14 bases left in between. The CDR3 is CSARQVHAYEQYF. Here the CDR3 DNA reads TGCAGTGCCCGACAGGTCCACGCCTACGAGCAGTACTTC.

The chain has TRBV12-3 or TRBV12-4 and TRBJ2-1; 16 bases map to TRBD2. The length of the CDR3 is 16 residues. Trimming at V came to 3 bases and at J to 9 bases, leaving 5 bases not matched to a gene. CDR3 in DNA: TGTGCCAGCAGTTTCGGGACTAGCGGGAGGGCGGGTGAGCAGTTCTTC. This encodes CASSFGTSGRAGEQFF.